The entry below describes one TCR beta chain. Its antigen is currently unknown. The record originates from a study of T cell repertoires in cytomegalovirus infection. Whole-study context: Public signatures in TCR beta pointed to CMV infection and matching HLA type.

General observations from the study: Summed public TCR beta family frequency identified CMV carriers bearing the relevant HLA. The ex vivo response was dominated by HLA-C-restricted CMV-specific TCR beta clonotypes.

TCRdb analysed the reads with MiXCR anew, one entry per CDR3 protein. Of around 450,000 distinct CDR3 sequences listed, 31% were seen once; the top ten hold about an eighth. This clonotype originated in a human donor in good health (CMV status not recorded). Some clones in this sample may be carry-over from other donors' samples. Sequenced sample: PBMCs.

CDR3 loop: CSARAGWEETQYF. CDR3 bases: TGCAGTGCTAGAGCAGGGTGGGAAGAGACCCAGTACTTC. J is TRBJ2-5 and V is TRBV20-1, with D possibly matching TRBD1 (5 bases). The germline V gene has CDR1 DFQATT and CDR2 SNEGSKA (reference sequence). V was cut by 1 base and J by 3 bases, with 9 bases left in between. The CDR3 has 13 amino acids.